The count of the clone carrying this T cell receptor (beta chain) is one. Time point specified: baseline, week 1 (first vaccination visit). The sample's treatment: pre-vaccination baseline after standard-of-care therapy. The record originates from a study of a mutant IDH1 vaccine in newly diagnosed glioma. Whole-study context: Treated individuals were approximately 62% male and roughly 40% female, averaging about 40 years of age. Prior therapy was radiotherapy, temozolomide, or both; most received both.

Assay: immunoSEQ multiplex PCR; the TCRdb copy retains only in-frame clones and omits some. The data hold about 30,000 clones, with roughly 80% observed a single time. Sequences were derived from PBMCs, sampled from a glioma patient treated with radiotherapy, temozolomide or both. This clonotype was sampled from a man between 25 and 39 years old with glioma.

CDR3 nucleotide sequence: TGCAGCGTTGAGTCTATCGATAAGACTAACTATGGCTACACCTTC. It yields the protein CSVESIDKTNYGYTF. The V gene is TRBV29-1, the J gene TRBJ1-2; D is unresolved. The ends were cut back, 3 bases at V and 0 bases at J, with 14 bases in the middle. The V gene's germline CDR1 is SQVTM and CDR2 ANQGSEA. The CDR3 runs 15 residues.